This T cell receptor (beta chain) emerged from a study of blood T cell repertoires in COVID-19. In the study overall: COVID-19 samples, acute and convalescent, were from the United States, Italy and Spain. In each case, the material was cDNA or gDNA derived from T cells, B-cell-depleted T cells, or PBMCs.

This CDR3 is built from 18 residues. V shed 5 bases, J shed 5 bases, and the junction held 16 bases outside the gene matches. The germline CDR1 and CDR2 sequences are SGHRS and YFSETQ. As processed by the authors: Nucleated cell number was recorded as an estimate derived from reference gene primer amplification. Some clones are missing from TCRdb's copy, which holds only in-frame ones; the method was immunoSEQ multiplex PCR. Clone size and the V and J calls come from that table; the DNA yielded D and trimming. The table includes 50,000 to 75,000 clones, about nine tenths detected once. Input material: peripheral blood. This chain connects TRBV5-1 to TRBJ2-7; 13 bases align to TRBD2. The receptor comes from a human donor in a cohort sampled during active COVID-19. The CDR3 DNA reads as TGCGCCAGCAGGAGATCAGGGGGCTTAGGACTAGCGGGAGACGAGCAGTACTTC. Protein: CASRRSGGLGLAGDEQYF.